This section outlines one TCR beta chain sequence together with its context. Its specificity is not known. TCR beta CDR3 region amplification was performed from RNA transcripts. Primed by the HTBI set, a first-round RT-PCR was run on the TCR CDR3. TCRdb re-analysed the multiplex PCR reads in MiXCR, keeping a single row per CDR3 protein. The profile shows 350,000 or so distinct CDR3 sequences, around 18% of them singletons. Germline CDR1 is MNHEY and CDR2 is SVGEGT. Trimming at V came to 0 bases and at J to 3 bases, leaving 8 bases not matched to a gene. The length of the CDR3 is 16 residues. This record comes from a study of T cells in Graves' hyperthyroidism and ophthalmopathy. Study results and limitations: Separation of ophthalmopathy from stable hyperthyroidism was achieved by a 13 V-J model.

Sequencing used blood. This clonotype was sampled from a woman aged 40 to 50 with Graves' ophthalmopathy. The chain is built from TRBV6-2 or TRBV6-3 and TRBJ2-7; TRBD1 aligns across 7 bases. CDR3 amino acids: CASSYSPVQGDYEQYF. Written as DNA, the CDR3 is TGTGCCAGCAGTTACTCGCCGGTGCAGGGGGACTACGAGCAGTACTTC.